This record covers a single TCR beta chain. Its antigen is not known. The sample comes from a study of T cell responses to AZD1222 COVID-19 vaccine. Study-level background: Some second doses came at about 4 weeks and others at about 12 weeks; these were pooled. Whole-study results and caveats: Spike-spanning, vaccine-associated CD4 TCRs were dominant at 160-218 and 743-854.

Trimming took off 9 bases at V and 0 bases at J, with 13 bases between the two ends. The CDR3 is 14 amino acids. Per the germline V gene, CDR1 is SNHLY and CDR2 is FYNNEI. Data came from immunoSEQ multiplex PCR; TCRdb stores just in-frame clones and leaves some out. The sample shows some 120,000 clones, roughly 89% of them seen only once. The receptor was isolated from an adult in good health. The input for sequencing was peripheral blood, taken on day 0 of AZD1222 vaccination. This chain links TRBV2 with TRBJ2-3; no definite D call. In nucleotides, the CDR3 is TGTGCCAGTTTGGGTAGCAGGAGCACAGATACGCAGTATTTT. Its protein is CASLGSRSTDTQYF.